This TCR beta chain was profiled in a study of vaccination and CD4 T cells after COVID-19 (dated by TCRdb to the early 2020s). For context, the study as a whole: In the convalescent cohort there were six males and four females, among whom were two Hispanic individuals, seven Caucasians, two Asians and one multiracial person. Two doses of either the Pfizer-BioNTech BNT162b2 vaccine (n=8) or the Moderna mRNA-1273 vaccine (n=2) were administered to participants. Post-COVID blood samples were collected from convalescent patients a median of approximately 93 days after diagnosis, with a range of about 30 to 170 days. Post-vaccine blood samples were collected a median of approximately 72 days after the second vaccine dose, ranging from roughly 13 to 250 days. Overlapping spike peptide pools from SARS-CoV-2 and from the common cold coronaviruses HCoV-NL63, HCoV-OC43 and HCoV-229E were used as culture stimuli. In control cultures, a CEFX viral epitope pool was used as positive control, an HIV-1 Nef peptide pool was used as negative control, or no peptide was added. In under 13 COVID-19 convalescent patients and a few infection-naive healthy vaccine recipients, researchers compared the spike-specific CD4+ TCR repertoire from before mRNA vaccination with the repertoire from after. At the TCR clonotype level, an earlier paper using these donors assessed memory CD4+ T cell crossreactivity between SARS-CoV-2 and common cold coronavirus spike proteins. Study-wide findings and limitations: The number of convalescent patients in the study was relatively small, and the study did not examine early timepoints following natural infection. Among the post-vaccine SARS-CoV-2-reactive clones in convalescent patients, a median approximately 90% showed up only after vaccination, which suggests vaccine-specific priming. Although the median number of SARS-CoV-2-reactive clonotypes went up from some 23 after infection to some 40 after vaccination, the increase was not significant. Of the vaccine-specific clones in convalescent patients, 304 of 307, or nearly all, reacted only to SARS-CoV-2 spike and did not cross-react with common cold coronaviruses.

The library was obtained by PCR. DNA from cultured CD4+ T cells was subjected to TCR sequencing with the Oncomine TCR Beta short-read assay at the Johns Hopkins FTIC core. The QIAamp micro DNA kit was used to extract genomic DNA from the cultured CD4+ T cells. Oncomine TCR Beta libraries made from cultured CD4+ T cells were pooled using unique dual indexes and sequenced on an Illumina iSeq 100. Per the authors' processing: Non-productive sequences were filtered out, and CDR3s that did not start with C, did not end with F or W, or were shorter than 7 amino acids were discarded. Antigen-specific clonotypes were identified using the MANAFEST web application through comparison of peptide-stimulated wells with reference and other culture wells. Positive clones required FDR below 0.05, an odds ratio above 5, and productive frequency above 0.1% in at least two of three replicate wells. A clonotype counted as cross-reactive if it showed significant expansion both in the SARS-CoV-2 spike wells and in at least one common cold coronavirus spike condition. Similarity between CDR3 sequences was evaluated in R version 3.6.1 using Levenshtein distances (stringdist) and unrooted phylogenetic trees (ape). The raw public data were reprocessed by TCRdb itself: fastp quality trimming at Q25, MiXCR clonotype calling, in-frame beta chains only. Identical CDR3 proteins give one entry, which carries the most common genes and DNA. The V and J calls shown here were made by TCRdb, not taken from the authors' results. This sample comprises 5,500 to 6,500 distinct CDR3 sequences, 40% to 55% of them detected only once. The top ten hold 50% to 65% of the sample.

Reading the label with the study, this specimen's treatment or condition is: roughly ten-day PBMC culture with coronavirus spike peptide pools or control peptides (ViraFEST assay). CD4+ T cells from unexposed donors were collected before the COVID-19 pandemic (2011-2018). The ViraFEST assay, used in the study, expanded antigen-specific T cells with peptide pools and then identified the expanded clonotypes through TCR sequencing. Each well held 2 million or so PBMCs cultured in IMDM containing about 5% human AB serum and about 10 IU/ml IL-2, with about 10 ug/ml peptide pools added. Half of the culture medium was replaced with fresh IL-2-containing medium on days 3 and 7. After less than 12 days of culture, CD4+ T cells were isolated by negative selection using the EasySep CD4+ T cell isolation kit. Unexposed donor CD4+ T cells were tested for reactivity to SARS-CoV-2 S and N and four common cold coronavirus spike pools, as cell number allowed. PBMCs were separated from whole blood using Ficoll-Paque Plus gradient centrifugation and then either used fresh or cryopreserved at -140C. Each culture condition was generally run in triplicate wells. Leukapheresis product for the unexposed donors was bought commercially.

V was cut back by 4 bases and J by 4 bases, leaving a gap of 16 bases between them. The germline V gene supplies CDR1 MGHDK and CDR2 SYGVNS. The CDR3 numbers 16 residues from cysteine through phenylalanine. The entry retains the CDR3 DNA only, 48 bases that are in frame from base 1. Concerning this clonotype itself: Its binding antigen is unknown. No clone much larger than this one lies a single base away; base qualities are absent.

Sample: CD4+ T cells from blood, cultured in vitro. This sequence uses TRBV25-1 and TRBJ2-2; TRBD1 is possibly the D segment (6 matching bases). This sequence originates from a human donor in good health. The CDR3 protein: CASSASGGLSTGELFF. In nucleotide form, the sequence is TGTGCCAGCAGTGCCAGTGGGGGCCTGAGCACCGGGGAGCTGTTTTTT.